Listed here is a single T cell receptor beta chain. This CDR3 is 15 amino acids long. Germline V gives CDR1 LGHDT, CDR2 YNNKEL (reference sequence). With 4 bases removed from V and 1 base from J, the gap between germline ends came to 10 bases. Methods used by the authors: Amplification from reference gene primers served as the basis for estimated nucleated cell counts. The method was immunoSEQ multiplex PCR; TCRdb's version includes in-frame clones alone and lacks a portion of them. The V and J calls and clone size were taken over from that table, and D and trimming were inferred from the DNA. The data contain approximately 100,000 clones, 75% to 85% of them seen just once; the ten biggest clones take up roughly 7.7%. This sample stems from a study of blood T cell repertoires in COVID-19. At the level of the study: T cells, B-cell-depleted T cells, or PBMCs supplied cDNA or gDNA.

Source material: peripheral blood. The TCR comes from an elderly woman with active or convalescent COVID-19. The chain employs TRBV3-1 (or the pseudogene TRBV3-2) and TRBJ2-2; D uncertain. The DNA for the CDR3 is TGTGCCAGCAGCCCTAGACGGCGGAACACCGGGGAGCTGTTTTTT. Translating it yields CASSPRRRNTGELFF.